This T cell receptor (beta chain) was obtained from a study of identical twins. Each CDR3 protein is one row after TCRdb ran MiXCR on the 5' RACE reads. The data show 400,000 to 550,000 distinct CDR3 sequences, roughly a fifth seen once. This CDR3 spans 15 amino acids. Trimming removed 5 bases from V and 4 bases from J; junction bases left unmatched: 7. CDR1 is SGHTA and CDR2 is FQGNSA in the germline V gene. These data were also filed under a second study, of T cells expressing NK-cell markers.

The sequence came from a woman aged 18-35 years in good health. J is TRBJ2-2 and V is TRBV7-2; TRBD1 aligns across 7 bases. Sequencing input: CD4+ T cells sorted from blood. CDR3: CASSPPGQFTGELFF. In DNA form, the CDR3 reads TGTGCCAGCAGCCCCCCGGGACAGTTCACCGGGGAGCTGTTTTTT.